The T cell receptor beta chain described here comes from a study of identical twins. Overall study results and limits: In cord blood, abundant beta clonotypes had fewer insertions; memory showed no trend.

With regard to this clonotype: The antigen remains unidentified. The germline gene is not matched at one end of the junction; a read error may be the cause.

cDNA molecules carried unique molecular identifiers, and template switching added a universal primer site. From the 5' RACE reads, TCRdb called clonotypes with MiXCR, one entry per CDR3 protein. The data contain approximately 670,000 distinct CDR3 sequences, 6.1% of them singletons. Every one of the donors was a healthy Caucasian. Looked up from germline, CDR1 is SGHDT and CDR2 is YYEEEE. The CDR3 totals 11 residues. Sequenced: naive T cells sorted from blood. The genes are TRBV5-6 and TRBJ2-3; no definite D call. The clonotype comes from a man between 18 and 35 years old in good health. In nucleotides, the CDR3 is TGTGCCAGCAGCTTAGGGCCCCAAGCGAATTTT. This encodes CASSLGPQANF.